This passage covers 11 T cell receptor beta chains from one sample sequenced in a study of blood T cell repertoires in COVID-19. Sequencing used immunoSEQ multiplex PCR; TCRdb keeps in-frame clones, though not all of them. This sample yields 350,000 or so clones, of which approximately 89% are seen a single time; roughly 4% belongs to the top ten. Source material: peripheral blood. The receptors originated from an older woman with COVID-19, enrolled during active disease.

V and J are TRBV7-9 and TRBJ1-3, with D possibly being TRBD1 (6 bases). V shed 5 bases and J shed 0 bases, with 11 bases lying between them. Germline assignment: CDR1 SEHNR and CDR2 FQNEAQ (reference sequence). The CDR3 length is 15 residues. Here the CDR3 reads CASSGRGFSGNTIYF. The CDR3 coding sequence is TGTGCCAGCAGCGGCAGGGGATTCTCTGGAAACACCATATATTTT.

This clone is a singleton in its sample. The rearrangement uses TRBV5-6 and TRBJ2-7, with D possibly TRBD2 on 5 matching bases. Germline V gene data show CDR1 as SGHDT and CDR2 as YYEEEE. The V end was cut by 4 bases, the J end by 3 bases, with 11 bases between. The CDR3 totals 13 residues. The CDR3 loop reads CASSRGWNYEQYF. The CDR3 DNA reads TGTGCCAGCAGCCGAGGGTGGAACTACGAGCAGTACTTC.

V and J are TRBV2 and TRBJ1-2; D uncertain. Germline V CDR1 and CDR2: SNHLY, FYNNEI. This CDR3 region has 14 residues. V lost 2 bases to trimming and J lost 2 bases, with 9 bases between them. CDR3 loop: CASSELQVNYGYTF. The CDR3, as DNA: TGTGCCAGCAGTGAACTGCAGGTGAACTATGGCTACACCTTC. The full variable domain, its missing parts supplied by reference TRBV2 and TRBJ1-2, is EPEVTQTPSHQVTQMGQEVILRCVPISNHLYFYWYRQILGQKVEFLVSFYNNEISEKSEIFDDQFSVERPDGSNFTLKIRSTKLEDSAMYFCASSELQVNYGYTFGSGTRLTVV.

The genes are TRBV11-2 and TRBJ2-7, with TRBD1 as a possible D gene (8 bases). Between the trimmed V and J ends, which lost 7 bases and 7 bases, there was a span of 23 bases. In germline, CDR1 is SGHAT, CDR2 FQNNGV. The CDR3 length is 15 residues. CDR3 loop: CASTPPGGLGGEQYF. The CDR3 nucleotides read TGTGCCAGCACCCCGCCAGGGGGCCTCGGGGGGGAGCAGTACTTC.

This clone was seen a single time. The chain is built from TRBV5-1 and TRBJ1-6; 9 positions match TRBD1. Per germline, CDR1 SGHRS and CDR2 YFSETQ. This CDR3 comprises 17 residues. J gave up 6 bases and V 1 base, and 8 bases lay outside the gene matches. The DNA for the CDR3 is TGCGCCAGCAGCTTGATGGGACAGGGAGGGTCTAATTCACCCCTCCACTTT. Protein product: CASSLMGQGGSNSPLHF.

This rearrangement joins TRBV25-1 to TRBJ2-1, with TRBD1 as a possible D gene (6 bases). CDR3 length equals 14 residues. Germline V lookup: CDR1 MGHDK, CDR2 SYGVNS. V lost 5 bases and J lost 9, with 17 bases in between. The CDR3 coding sequence is TGTGCCAGCAGTATCGGGCAGGGGCTTGTTGAGCAGTTCTTC. Amino acids: CASSIGQGLVEQFF.

In its sample, this clone was seen a few times. The CDR3, as DNA: TGTGCCAGCAGTAACAGGGGTAATTCACCCCTCCACTTT. Protein: CASSNRGNSPLHF. This chain uses TRBV25-1 with TRBJ1-6; 7 bases map to TRBD1. The CDR3 is made up of 13 amino acids. V trimming: 5 bases; J trimming: 6 bases; junction bases outside the gene matches: 1. From germline, CDR1 is MGHDK and CDR2 SYGVNS.

The rearrangement joins TRBV15 to TRBJ1-5; D is uncertain. Looked up from germline, CDR1 is LNHNV and CDR2 is YYDKDF (reference sequence). The CDR3 has 13 residues. The V and J ends lost 1 base and 6 bases respectively, with 7 bases between them. The CDR3 spells CATSRARGQPQHF. Written as DNA, the CDR3 is TGTGCCACCAGCAGAGCACGGGGTCAGCCCCAGCATTTT.

This chain joins TRBV5-1 and TRBJ2-1; TRBD1 aligns across 10 bases. Germline-derived CDR1 and CDR2 are SGHRS and YFSETQ. V was clipped by 1 base and J by 6 bases; unmatched bases: 7. The CDR3 covers 16 residues. CDR3 in amino acids: CASSLSAGTGVNEQFF. Written as DNA, the CDR3 is TGCGCCAGCAGCTTGTCCGCCGGGACAGGGGTCAATGAGCAGTTCTTC.

The chain uses TRBV29-1 and TRBJ1-5; tentatively, D is TRBD1 (5 bases). The CDR3 sequence is 13 residues long. The germline V gene encodes CDR1 SQVTM and CDR2 ANQGSEA. Trimming removed 6 bases from V and 7 bases from J, with 16 bases in between. The CDR3 nucleotides read TGCAGCGTATCAGGGACGGCGGGACAGCCCCAGCATTTT. Translation: CSVSGTAGQPQHF.

This rearrangement joins TRBV7-2 to TRBJ1-6; tentatively, D is TRBD1 (5 bases). The germline gives CDR1 SGHTA, CDR2 FQGNSA. CDR3 length: 14 residues. The V end lost 1 base, the J end lost 6 bases, and 7 bases lay between the germline ends. The CDR3 loop reads CASSLGTSNSPLHF. Written as DNA, the CDR3 is TGTGCCAGCAGCTTAGGGACAAGTAATTCACCCCTCCACTTT.